The clone carrying this T cell receptor beta chain came up a few times. Its antigen remains unknown. This entry is derived from a study of T-cell reconstitution after alpha-beta-depleted transplantation in children. Regarding the study as a whole: When one year had passed after transplant, most T-cell counts and diversity came from newly produced T cells. There were reportedly several hundred expanded graft clones from which alpha-beta T cells came about two months after transplant.

This CDR3 has 19 residues. Germline V lookup: CDR1 MDHEN, CDR2 SYDVKM. J was trimmed by 2 bases and V by 3 bases; bases with no gene match: 14. Unique molecular identifiers were built into the TCRbeta library. TCRdb re-derived calls from the PCR reads in MiXCR, one entry per CDR3 protein. The sample holds 450,000 to 550,000 distinct CDR3 sequences, around 10% seen once. Sequenced material: PBMCs, mostly from graft donor cells, taken 180 days after TCRalphabeta/CD19-depleted stem cell transplant. This chain uses TRBV28 with TRBJ2-3; 10 bases are a match to TRBD2. This sequence was found in a female patient between 2 and 10 years old who had a stem cell transplant for aplastic anemia, so the T cells may come from the graft donor. Here the CDR3 DNA reads TGTGCCAGCAGTTTTTTCGGACGGGTCGGGACTAGCGACACAGATACGCAGTATTTT. Translating gives CASSFFGRVGTSDTDTQYF.